This T cell receptor beta chain was recovered during a study of identical twins. At least ten counts were recorded for this clonotype. Its specificity is unknown. cDNA carried unique molecular identifiers, and a universal primer site was added by template switching. Using its own MiXCR run on the 5' RACE reads, TCRdb lists one record per CDR3 protein. The sample has 400,000 to 550,000 distinct CDR3 sequences; over 11% are singletons. Study conclusions and caveats: Insertions were reduced in abundant cord blood beta clonotypes but not in memory repertoires.

Only healthy Caucasians were enrolled as donors. These data also formed part of another study, on yellow fever vaccine responses in identical twins.

The clonotype originates from a woman between 18 and 30 years old in good health. The sample comprised CD4+ T cells sorted from blood.

CDR3 region: CASSLLAGGTTGELFF. CDR3 nucleotides: TGTGCCAGCAGCCTACTAGCGGGAGGTACCACCGGGGAGCTGTTTTTT. The V gene is TRBV12-3 or TRBV12-4, the J gene TRBJ2-2; 12 nucleotides agree with TRBD2. After removal of 6 bases from V and 4 bases from J, the junction contained 6 bases not matched to a gene. This CDR3 is built from 16 residues.